The 26 T cell receptor beta chains in this list originate from one sample, sequenced in a study of blood T cell repertoires in COVID-19 (dated by TCRdb to 2018 to 2020). Library generation was performed with the immunoSEQ multiplex PCR assay. Entries here come from immuneACCESS through TCRdb and include only in-frame sequences with V and J called. Some clones fail to appear in such tables; in the studies checked, an unresolved V gene covers under half of the shortfall, and the cause of the remainder is unknown. This sample gives about 210,000 clones in total; around 81% of them show up just once. 8% to 9.5% of the sample belongs to the ten largest clones. The material sequenced was PBMCs or T cells enriched from blood (not recorded which). These receptor sequences come from a woman in her forties or fifties with acute COVID-19.

This sequence joins TRBV19 and TRBJ2-1; 9 nucleotides align to TRBD2. The CDR3 is made up of 14 amino acids. The germline V gene has CDR1 LNHDA and CDR2 SQIVND (reference sequence). The J segment lost 6 bases and the V segment lost 5 bases, leaving 5 bases of the junction unmatched. The CDR3 nucleotides are TGTGCCAGTAGTCCGCCGACTAGCGGCAATGAGCAGTTCTTC. This translates into CASSPPTSGNEQFF.

The sample holds one count of this clone. The J gene is TRBJ1-1, the V gene TRBV6-2 or TRBV6-3; D is ambiguous. V was clipped by 0 bases and J by 3 bases, with 8 bases between them. Looked up from germline, CDR1 is MNHEY and CDR2 is SVGEGT. The CDR3 consists of 14 residues. This chain's CDR3 is CASSYSIGDTEAFF. CDR3 in DNA: TGTGCCAGCAGTTACTCGATCGGGGACACTGAAGCTTTCTTT.

This chain joins TRBV9 and TRBJ2-3; 11 bases agree with TRBD2. The CDR3 is 16 residues long. V shed 4 bases, J shed 2 bases, and the junction held 6 bases outside the gene matches. CDR1 is SGDLS and CDR2 is YYNGEE in the germline V gene. The CDR3 DNA sequence: TGTGCCAGCAGCTGGGGACTAGCGGAGATCACAGATACGCAGTATTTT. Translated: CASSWGLAEITDTQYF.

The chain uses TRBV25-1 and TRBJ1-6, with a weak D call TRBD1 (6 bases). Germline V gene lookup returns CDR1 MGHDK and CDR2 SYGVNS. The CDR3 is 13 amino acids. The ends were cut back, 2 bases at V and 10 bases at J, with 9 bases in the middle. For the CDR3, the DNA is TGTGCCAGCAGTGAACAGGGGTACTCACCCCTCCACTTT. This gives the protein CASSEQGYSPLHF.

This clone has just a few counts. The gene calls are TRBV30 and TRBJ1-2, with 7 bases matching TRBD1. The ends lost 4 bases at V and 8 bases at J; junction bases unmatched: 16. This CDR3 region has 15 residues. Germline V gives CDR1 GTSNPN, CDR2 SVGIG (reference sequence). CDR3 in amino acids: CAWTHLQGGPMGYTF. The DNA of the CDR3 is TGTGCCTGGACACATCTCCAGGGGGGTCCCATGGGCTACACCTTC.

The rearrangement uses TRBV5-5 and TRBJ1-5; maybe TRBD1 (5 bases). Germline CDR1 SGHKS, CDR2 YYEKEE (reference sequence). There are 16 residues in the CDR3. The V end was cut by 1 base, the J end by 3 bases, with 14 bases between. The CDR3 spells CASSLLGQGFNQPQHF. The CDR3 coding sequence is TGTGCCAGCAGCTTGTTGGGGCAGGGATTCAATCAGCCCCAGCATTTT.

This clone came up once. The chain couples TRBV19 to TRBJ1-1; D is perhaps TRBD1 (6 bases). The germline gives CDR1 LNHDA, CDR2 SQIVND (reference sequence). The CDR3 spans 14 residues. V gave up 3 bases and J gave up 2 bases, with 10 bases separating them. The CDR3 DNA is TGTGCCAGTAGTATGGGGGCAGTAAACACTGAAGCTTTCTTT. Translated, it gives CASSMGAVNTEAFF.

This chain links TRBV6-5 with TRBJ2-3, with D possibly TRBD2 on 6 matching bases. The CDR3 runs 13 residues. Germline V gives CDR1 MNHEY, CDR2 SVGAGI. Trimming left V 2 bases short and J 9 bases short, with 12 bases between. The CDR3 region has the DNA TGTGCCAGCAGTTACACGCGGGGCAACACGCAGTATTTT. This translates into CASSYTRGNTQYF.

The chain joins TRBV19 to TRBJ1-2; perhaps TRBD1 as D (6 bases). The CDR3 sequence is 14 residues long. The V end lost 3 bases, the J end lost 2 bases, and 10 bases lay between the germline ends. Germline V gene sequence: CDR1 LNHDA, CDR2 SQIVND (reference sequence). CDR3 in DNA: TGTGCCAGTAGTATTCGGGGGGCAAACTATGGCTACACCTTC. Translation gives CASSIRGANYGYTF.

The gene calls are TRBV7-2 and TRBJ1-3; no reliable D call. Trimming pared 2 bases from V and 0 bases from J, leaving 11 bases between. This CDR3 contains 16 residues. The germline gives CDR1 SGHTA, CDR2 FQGNSA. CDR3 sequence: CASSLTRRNSGNTIYF. CDR3 coding DNA: TGTGCCAGCAGCTTAACTCGGAGAAACTCTGGAAACACCATATATTTT.

This rearrangement joins TRBV13 to TRBJ2-7; 14 positions match TRBD2. CDR1 PRHDT and CDR2 FYEKMQ come from the germline V gene (reference sequence). There are 18 residues in the CDR3. J gave up 6 bases and V 0 bases, and 10 bases lay outside the gene matches. CDR3 DNA sequence: TGTGCCAGCAGCTTAGGTGGACTAGCGGGAGGAGGGGAAGTCGAGCAGTACTTC. This encodes CASSLGGLAGGGEVEQYF. The whole variable domain, filled in from reference TRBV13 and TRBJ2-7, reads AAGVIQSPRHLIKEKRETATLKCYPIPRHDTVYWYQQGPGQDPQFLISFYEKMQSDKGSIPDRFSAQQFSDYHSELNMSSLELGDSALYFCASSLGGLAGGGEVEQYFGPGTRLTVT.

In nucleotides, the CDR3 is TGTGCTAGTGGTTTCCAGGGGGCGGGACAGCCCCAGCATTTT. The encoded protein is CASGFQGAGQPQHF. The V gene is TRBV12-5, the J gene TRBJ1-5; 8 bases fit TRBD1. Germline V gene lookup returns CDR1 LGHNT and CDR2 FRNRAP. Trimming removed 3 bases from V and 7 bases from J; junction bases left unmatched: 5. CDR3 length: 14 residues.

The V gene is TRBV6-2 or TRBV6-3, the J gene TRBJ1-5, with 7 bases aligning to TRBD1. V was clipped by 6 bases and J by 5 bases; unmatched bases: 4. CDR1 is MNHEY and CDR2 is SVGEGT in the germline V gene. This CDR3 contains 13 residues. The CDR3 loop is CASRPQGDQPQHF. The CDR3 DNA follows: TGTGCCAGCAGGCCTCAGGGGGATCAGCCCCAGCATTTT.

This clone appeared a few times. The chain links TRBV18 to TRBJ2-3, with 7 nucleotides matching TRBD1. The CDR3 sequence is 17 residues long. V lost 6 bases, J lost 0 bases, and 12 bases stayed unmatched. The V gene's germline CDR1 is KGHSH and CDR2 LQKENI. The CDR3 nucleotides read TGTGCCAGCTCGCGATTCCCCGGACAGGAGAGCACAGATACGCAGTATTTT. It codes for CASSRFPGQESTDTQYF.

This chain uses TRBV9 with TRBJ1-2; no firm D call. Germline V gene lookup returns CDR1 SGDLS and CDR2 YYNGEE. The CDR3 is made up of 14 amino acids. The V end lost 0 bases, the J end lost 2 bases, and 8 bases lay between the germline ends. CDR3 coding DNA: TGTGCCAGCAGCGTAGTGTCCGGGAACTATGGCTACACCTTC. Protein sequence: CASSVVSGNYGYTF.

The V and J genes are TRBV15 and TRBJ2-5; weak D call: TRBD2 (5 bases). The length of the CDR3 is 15 residues. The germline V gene has CDR1 LNHNV and CDR2 YYDKDF (reference sequence). The V and J ends lost 1 base and 1 base respectively, with 10 bases between them. CDR3 region: CATSRAIGSQETQYF. The CDR3 DNA is TGTGCCACCAGCAGAGCTATTGGGAGCCAAGAGACCCAGTACTTC.

This clone has only a few counts. J is TRBJ1-1 and V is TRBV27; no clear D. The germline V and J ends were trimmed by 2 bases and 8 bases, with 18 bases remaining between them. The CDR3 spans 15 residues. Germline V CDR1 and CDR2: MNHEY, SMNVEV (reference sequence). CDR3 loop: CASSLSEAGISEAFF. In DNA form, the CDR3 reads TGTGCCAGCAGTTTAAGTGAGGCGGGCATCTCCGAAGCTTTCTTT.

This clone was recorded a few times. The chain recombines TRBV10-2 with TRBJ2-7; TRBD2 matches 9 bases. V shed 3 bases and J 6 bases; nucleotides not matched to a gene: 3. Germline V CDR1 and CDR2: WSHSY, SAAADI. The CDR3 spans 13 residues. The CDR3 DNA reads TGCGCCAGCAGTGAACTAGCGGGTACCGAGCAGTACTTC. Translated, it gives CASSELAGTEQYF.

This chain's CDR3 is CASSGQGTGELFF. The CDR3 DNA reads as TGTGCCAGTAGTGGACAGGGCACCGGGGAGCTGTTTTTT. The chain joins TRBV19 to TRBJ2-2; TRBD1 aligns across 8 bases. This CDR3 comprises 13 residues. Trimming cost V 5 bases and J 4 bases; bases outside gene matches: 0. Germline-derived CDR1 and CDR2 are LNHDA and SQIVND (reference sequence).

This clone was observed once. This sequence joins TRBV6-5 and TRBJ2-7, with D tentatively TRBD1 (8 bases). The V gene lost 10 bases and the J gene lost 5 bases, with 18 bases spanning the gap. Germline CDR1 MNHEY, CDR2 SVGAGI. The CDR3 is 13 residues long. For the CDR3, the DNA is TGTGCCACCGGGAGGACAGGGATGAACGAGCAGTACTTC. Its translation is CATGRTGMNEQYF.

The chain has TRBV27 and TRBJ2-3, with D perhaps TRBD2 (5 bases). This CDR3 is 16 amino acids long. Germline values: CDR1 MNHEY, CDR2 SMNVEV (reference sequence). Trimming took off 5 bases at V and 0 bases at J, with 15 bases between the two ends. CDR3 loop: CASSAQRSGSTDTQYF. CDR3 in DNA: TGTGCCAGCAGTGCCCAACGATCGGGGAGCACAGATACGCAGTATTTT.

The chain carries TRBV7-2 and TRBJ1-1; no clear D. Trimming shortened V by 6 bases and J by 3 bases, and 14 bases separated the two germline ends. Germline V gives CDR1 SGHTA, CDR2 FQGNSA. This CDR3 has 14 amino acids. The CDR3 spells CASSNTRWDTEAFF. In nucleotides, the CDR3 is TGTGCCAGCAGTAATACTAGGTGGGACACTGAAGCTTTCTTT.

The chain recombines TRBV7-3 with TRBJ2-1, with TRBD2 matching 11 bases. This CDR3 is built from 15 residues. Trimming took 3 bases from V and 4 from J; bases not matched to a gene: 2. Per the germline V gene, CDR1 is SGHTA and CDR2 is FQGTGA. CDR3 DNA sequence: TGTGCCAGCAGCTTGGGGACTAGCGGATACAATGAGCAGTTCTTC. Its translation is CASSLGTSGYNEQFF. The whole variable domain, filled in from reference TRBV7-3 and TRBJ2-1, reads GAGVSQTPSNKVTEKGKYVELRCDPISGHTALYWYRQSLGQGPEFLIYFQGTGAADDSGLPNDRFFAVRPEGSVSTLKIQRTERGDSAVYLCASSLGTSGYNEQFFGPGTRLTVL.

This chain links TRBV18 with TRBJ1-6, with D possibly TRBD1 on 5 matching bases. Trimming took 3 bases from V and 6 from J, leaving 18 bases between them. There are 17 residues in the CDR3. The germline CDR1 and CDR2 sequences are KGHSH and LQKENI. DNA for the CDR3: TGTGCCAGCTCACCGATAGGATCAGGGCGGAGTAATTCACCCCTCCACTTT. This encodes CASSPIGSGRSNSPLHF.

About this clone itself: Its ends do not fully match the called genes, so a read error is possible. The rearrangement joins TRBV19 to TRBJ2-3, with TRBD1 matching over 7 bases. This CDR3 has 13 residues. CDR1 and CDR2 from the germline V gene are LNHDA and SQIVND (reference sequence). The DNA of the CDR3 is TGTGCCAGCCATACAGGGGCGACAGGTACGCAGTATTTT. This translates into CASHTGATGTQYF.

This chain joins TRBV2 and TRBJ1-4, with D tentatively TRBD1 (5 bases). Trimming shortened V by 4 bases and J by 0 bases, and 6 bases separated the two germline ends. The CDR3 has 14 residues. Germline CDR1 and CDR2: SNHLY and FYNNEI. CDR3 amino acids: CASSGQTTNEKLFF. CDR3 DNA sequence: TGTGCCAGCAGTGGACAGACAACTAATGAAAAACTGTTTTTT. The full variable domain, rest sourced from reference TRBV2 and TRBJ1-4, is EPEVTQTPSHQVTQMGQEVILRCVPISNHLYFYWYRQILGQKVEFLVSFYNNEISEKSEIFDDQFSVERPDGSNFTLKIRSTKLEDSAMYFCASSGQTTNEKLFFGSGTQLSVL.